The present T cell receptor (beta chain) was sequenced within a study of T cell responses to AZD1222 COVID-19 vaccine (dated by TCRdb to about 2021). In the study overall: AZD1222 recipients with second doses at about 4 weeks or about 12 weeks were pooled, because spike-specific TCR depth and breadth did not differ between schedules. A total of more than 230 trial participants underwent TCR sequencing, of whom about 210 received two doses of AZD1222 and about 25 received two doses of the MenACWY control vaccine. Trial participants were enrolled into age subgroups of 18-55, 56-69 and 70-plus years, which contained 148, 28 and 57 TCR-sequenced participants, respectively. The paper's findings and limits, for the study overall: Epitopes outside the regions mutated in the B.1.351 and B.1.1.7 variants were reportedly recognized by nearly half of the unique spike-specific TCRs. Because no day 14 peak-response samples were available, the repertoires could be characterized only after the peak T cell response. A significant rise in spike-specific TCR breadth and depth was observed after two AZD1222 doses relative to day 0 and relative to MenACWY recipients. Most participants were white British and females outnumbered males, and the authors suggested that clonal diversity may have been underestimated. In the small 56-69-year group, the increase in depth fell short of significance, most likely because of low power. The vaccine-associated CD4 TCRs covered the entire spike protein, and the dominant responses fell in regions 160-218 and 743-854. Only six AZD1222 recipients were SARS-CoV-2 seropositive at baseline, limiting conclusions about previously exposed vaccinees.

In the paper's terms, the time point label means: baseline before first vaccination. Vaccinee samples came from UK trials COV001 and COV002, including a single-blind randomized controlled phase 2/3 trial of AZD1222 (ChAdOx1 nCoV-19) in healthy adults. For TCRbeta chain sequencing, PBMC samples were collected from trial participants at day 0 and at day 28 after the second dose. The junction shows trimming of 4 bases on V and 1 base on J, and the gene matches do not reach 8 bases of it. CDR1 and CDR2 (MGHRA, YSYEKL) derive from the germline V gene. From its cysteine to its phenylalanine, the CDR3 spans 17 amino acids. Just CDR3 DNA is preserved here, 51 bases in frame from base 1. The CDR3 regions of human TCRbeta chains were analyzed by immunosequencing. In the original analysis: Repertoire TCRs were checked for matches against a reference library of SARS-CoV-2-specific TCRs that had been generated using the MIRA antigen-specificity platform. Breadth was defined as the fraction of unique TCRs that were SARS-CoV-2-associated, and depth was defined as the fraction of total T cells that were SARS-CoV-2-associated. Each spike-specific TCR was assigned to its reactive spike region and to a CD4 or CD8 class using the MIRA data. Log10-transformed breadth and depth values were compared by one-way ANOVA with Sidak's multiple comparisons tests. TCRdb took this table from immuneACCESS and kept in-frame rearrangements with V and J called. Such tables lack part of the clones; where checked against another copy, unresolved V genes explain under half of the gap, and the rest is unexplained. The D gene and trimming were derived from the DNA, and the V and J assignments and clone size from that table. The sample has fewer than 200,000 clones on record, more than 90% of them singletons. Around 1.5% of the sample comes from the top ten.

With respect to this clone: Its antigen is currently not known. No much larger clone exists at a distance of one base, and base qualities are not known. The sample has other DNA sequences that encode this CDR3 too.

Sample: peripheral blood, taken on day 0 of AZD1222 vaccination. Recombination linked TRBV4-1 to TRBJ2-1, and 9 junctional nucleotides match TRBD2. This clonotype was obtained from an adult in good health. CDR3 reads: CASSPLGSGSSYNEQFF. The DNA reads TGCGCCAGCAGCCCCCTGGGTAGCGGGAGTTCCTACAATGAGCAGTTCTTC.